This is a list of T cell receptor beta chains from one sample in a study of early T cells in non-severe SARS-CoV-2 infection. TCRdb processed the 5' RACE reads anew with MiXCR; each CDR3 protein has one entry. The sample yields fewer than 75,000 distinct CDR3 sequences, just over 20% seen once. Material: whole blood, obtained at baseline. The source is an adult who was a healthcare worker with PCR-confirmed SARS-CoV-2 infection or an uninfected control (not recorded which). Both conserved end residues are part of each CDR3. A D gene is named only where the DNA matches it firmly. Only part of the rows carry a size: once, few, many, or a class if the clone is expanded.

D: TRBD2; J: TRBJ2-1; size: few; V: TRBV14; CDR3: CASRRSGGVEQFF; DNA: TGTGCCAGCAGACGGAGCGGGGGTGTTGAGCAGTTCTTC
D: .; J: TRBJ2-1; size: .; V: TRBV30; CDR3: CAYQVTPYNEQFF; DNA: TGTGCCTACCAAGTAACGCCCTACAATGAGCAGTTCTTC
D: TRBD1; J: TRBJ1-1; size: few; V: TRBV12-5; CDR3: CASGPPGQGIFTEAFF; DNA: TGTGCTAGTGGTCCGCCGGGACAGGGAATTTTCACTGAAGCTTTCTTT
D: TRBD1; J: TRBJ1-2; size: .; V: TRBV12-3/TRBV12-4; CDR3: CASSSLKLQGAGYTF; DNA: TGTGCCAGCAGTTCCCTCAAGTTACAGGGGGCCGGCTACACCTTC
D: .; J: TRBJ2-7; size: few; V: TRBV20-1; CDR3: CSARGFSSYEQYF; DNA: TGCAGTGCTAGGGGATTTAGCTCCTACGAGCAGTACTTC
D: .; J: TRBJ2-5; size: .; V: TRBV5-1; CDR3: CASSLNQSGINQETQYF; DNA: TGCGCCAGCAGCTTGAATCAGTCAGGGATAAACCAAGAGACCCAGTACTTC
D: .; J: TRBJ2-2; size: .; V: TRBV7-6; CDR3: CASSLDAAGELFF; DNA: TGTGCCAGCAGCTTAGATGCAGCCGGGGAGCTGTTTTTT
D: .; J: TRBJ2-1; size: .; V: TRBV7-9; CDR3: CASSLVGNEQFF; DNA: TGTGCCAGCAGCTTAGTAGGTAATGAGCAGTTCTTC
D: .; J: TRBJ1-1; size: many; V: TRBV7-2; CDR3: CASSSSGLGATEAFF; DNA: TGTGCCAGCAGCTCATCCGGGCTGGGGGCCACTGAAGCTTTCTTT
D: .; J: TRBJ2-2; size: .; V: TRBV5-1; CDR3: CASSPIMWEQGTGELFF; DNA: TGCGCCAGCAGCCCAATTATGTGGGAGCAGGGCACCGGGGAGCTGTTTTTT
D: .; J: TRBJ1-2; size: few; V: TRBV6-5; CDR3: CASRPGTLNSNYGYTF; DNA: TGTGCCAGCAGACCTGGGACACTTAATTCTAACTATGGCTACACCTTC
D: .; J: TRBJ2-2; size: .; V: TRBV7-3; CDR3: CASRRQVSTGELFF; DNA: TGTGCCAGCAGGAGACAGGTTTCCACCGGGGAGCTGTTTTTT
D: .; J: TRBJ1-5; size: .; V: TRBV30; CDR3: CAWSGRENQPQHF; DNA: TGTGCCTGGAGTGGGCGGGAGAATCAGCCCCAGCATTTT
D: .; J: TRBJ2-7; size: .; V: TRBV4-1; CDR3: CASSPRIGQLSSYEQYF; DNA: TGCGCCAGCAGCCCGAGGATAGGTCAGTTAAGCTCCTACGAGCAGTACTTC
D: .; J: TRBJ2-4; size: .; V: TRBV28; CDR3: CASSLQENIQYF; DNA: TGTGCCAGCAGTCTACAGGAGAACATTCAGTACTTC
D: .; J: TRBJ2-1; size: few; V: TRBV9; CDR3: CASSVEQGYEQFF; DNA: TGTGCCAGCAGCGTAGAACAGGGATATGAGCAGTTCTTC
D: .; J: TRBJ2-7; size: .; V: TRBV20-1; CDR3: CSARGGATNYEQYF; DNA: TGCAGTGCTAGGGGCGGGGCGACTAACTACGAGCAGTACTTC
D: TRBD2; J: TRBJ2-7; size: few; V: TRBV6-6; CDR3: CATRPRLAGIYEQYF; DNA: TGTGCCACCCGGCCCCGACTAGCGGGGATCTACGAGCAGTACTTC
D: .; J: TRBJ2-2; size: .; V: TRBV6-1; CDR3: CASRGKLDWHGELIF; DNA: TGTGCCAGCAGGGGGAAGCTTGACTGGCACGGGGAGCTGATTTTT
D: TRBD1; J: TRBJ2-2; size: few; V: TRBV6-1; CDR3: CASTRQGISNTGELFF; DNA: TGTGCCAGCACTAGACAGGGAATATCGAACACCGGGGAGCTGTTTTTT
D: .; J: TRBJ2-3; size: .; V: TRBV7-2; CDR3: CASSHTPDKGWDTQYF; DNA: TGTGCCAGCAGTCATACCCCCGACAAGGGCTGGGATACGCAGTATTTT
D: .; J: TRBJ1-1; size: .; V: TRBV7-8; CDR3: CASSLDYGGSAEAFF; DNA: TGTGCCAGCAGCTTAGATTACGGTGGAAGCGCTGAAGCTTTCTTT
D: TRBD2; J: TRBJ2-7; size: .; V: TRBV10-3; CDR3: CAISDFLLAVPYEQYF; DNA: TGTGCCATCAGTGATTTTTTGCTAGCGGTCCCCTACGAGCAGTACTTC
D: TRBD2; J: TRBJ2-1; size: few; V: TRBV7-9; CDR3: CASSVGTSGGYNEQFF; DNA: TGTGCCAGCAGCGTTGGGACTAGCGGGGGGTACAATGAGCAGTTCTTC
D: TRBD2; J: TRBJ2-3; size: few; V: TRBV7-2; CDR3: CASSLMSGVRDTQYF; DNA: TGTGCCAGCAGCTTAATGAGCGGGGTACGAGATACGCAGTATTTT
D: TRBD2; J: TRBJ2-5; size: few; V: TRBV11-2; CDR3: CASSGRGASEQETQYF; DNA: TGTGCCAGCAGCGGGCGGGGGGCTAGCGAACAAGAGACCCAGTACTTC
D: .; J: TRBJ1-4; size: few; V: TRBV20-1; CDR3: CSAPLTAGNEKLFF; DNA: TGCAGTGCTCCATTGACAGCGGGGAATGAAAAACTGTTTTTT
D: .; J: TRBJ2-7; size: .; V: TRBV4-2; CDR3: CASSPAPSEQYF; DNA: TGTGCCAGCAGCCCCGCCCCCTCCGAGCAGTACTTC
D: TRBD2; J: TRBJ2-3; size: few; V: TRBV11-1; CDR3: CASSSGTGGGDTQYF; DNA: TGTGCCAGCAGCTCCGGGACGGGGGGAGGAGATACGCAGTATTTT
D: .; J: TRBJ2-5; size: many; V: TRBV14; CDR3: CASSQERAETQYF; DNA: TGTGCCAGCAGCCAAGAGAGAGCAGAGACCCAGTACTTC
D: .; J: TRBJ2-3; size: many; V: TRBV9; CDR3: CASSPEVYSTDTQYF; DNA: TGTGCCAGCAGCCCGGAGGTCTACAGCACAGATACGCAGTATTTT
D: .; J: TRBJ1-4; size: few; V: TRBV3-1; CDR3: CASSQSETREKLFF; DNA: TGTGCCAGCAGCCAAAGTGAAACGCGGGAAAAACTGTTTTTT
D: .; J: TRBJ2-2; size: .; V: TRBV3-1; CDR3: CASRRGEFTGELFF; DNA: TGTGCCAGCAGGAGGGGGGAATTTACCGGGGAGCTGTTTTTT
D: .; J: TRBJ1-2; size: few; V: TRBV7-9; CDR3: CASSRDGFYGYTF; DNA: TGTGCCAGCAGTCGAGACGGATTTTATGGCTACACCTTC
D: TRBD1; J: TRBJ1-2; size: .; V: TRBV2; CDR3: CASNPGQGTYGYTF; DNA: TGTGCCAGCAACCCGGGACAGGGTACCTATGGCTACACCTTC
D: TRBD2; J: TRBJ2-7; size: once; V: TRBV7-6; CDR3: CASSLVPSGGGYEQYF; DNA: TGTGCCAGCAGCTTAGTTCCTAGCGGGGGGGGATACGAGCAGTACTTC
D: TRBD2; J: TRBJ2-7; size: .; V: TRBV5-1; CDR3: CASSGKAGSTYEQYF; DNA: TGCGCCAGCAGCGGGAAAGCGGGATCGACCTACGAGCAGTACTTC
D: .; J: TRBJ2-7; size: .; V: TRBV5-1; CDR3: CASSLQGGEQYF; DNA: TGCGCCAGCAGCTTGCAAGGGGGCGAGCAGTACTTC
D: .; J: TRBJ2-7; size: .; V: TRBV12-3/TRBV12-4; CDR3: CASSLESRGWDEQYF; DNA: TGTGCCAGCAGTTTGGAAAGTAGGGGTTGGGACGAGCAGTACTTC
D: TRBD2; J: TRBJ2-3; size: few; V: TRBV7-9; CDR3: CASSQGVAGRHTQYF; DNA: TGTGCCAGCAGCCAAGGGGTAGCGGGACGCCATACGCAGTATTTT
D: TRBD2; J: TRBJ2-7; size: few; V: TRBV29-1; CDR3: CSVGLAGGSYEQYF; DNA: TGCAGCGTTGGTCTAGCGGGGGGTTCCTACGAGCAGTACTTC
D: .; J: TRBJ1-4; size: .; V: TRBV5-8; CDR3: CASSSSNSWEKLFF; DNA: TGTGCCAGCAGCTCCTCGAATTCTTGGGAAAAACTGTTTTTT
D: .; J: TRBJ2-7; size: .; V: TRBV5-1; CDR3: CASSLDTASYEQYF; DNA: TGCGCCAGCAGCTTGGATACAGCTTCCTACGAGCAGTACTTC
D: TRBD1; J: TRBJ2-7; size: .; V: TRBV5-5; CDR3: CASSLRQGVAYEQYF; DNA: TGTGCCAGCAGCTTGAGGCAGGGGGTCGCGTACGAGCAGTACTTC
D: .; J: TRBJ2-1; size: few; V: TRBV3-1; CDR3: CASSRLPGYNEQFF; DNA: TGTGCCAGCAGCCGCCTCCCGGGGTACAATGAGCAGTTCTTC
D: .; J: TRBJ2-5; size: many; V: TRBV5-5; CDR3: CASSLGEERSFGETQYF; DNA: TGTGCCAGCAGCTTAGGTGAAGAGAGGAGCTTCGGAGAGACCCAGTACTTC
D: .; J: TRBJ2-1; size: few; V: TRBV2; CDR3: CASSEWGGAPNEQFF; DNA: TGTGCCAGCAGTGAATGGGGGGGGGCCCCCAATGAGCAGTTCTTC
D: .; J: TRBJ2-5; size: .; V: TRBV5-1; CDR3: CASSLGAQSVETQYF; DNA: TGCGCCAGCAGCTTGGGGGCGCAATCAGTTGAGACCCAGTACTTC
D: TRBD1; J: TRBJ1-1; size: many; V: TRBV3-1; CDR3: CASSPRQGVNTEAFF; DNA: TGTGCCAGCAGCCCCAGACAGGGGGTGAACACTGAAGCTTTCTTT
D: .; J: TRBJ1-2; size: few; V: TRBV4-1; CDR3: CASSHSDRSPEGYTF; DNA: TGCGCCAGCAGCCATTCAGACAGGTCTCCTGAGGGCTACACCTTC
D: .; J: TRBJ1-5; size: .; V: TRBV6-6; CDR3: CASSYQGLSNQPQHF; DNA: TGTGCCAGCAGTTATCAGGGGCTTAGCAATCAGCCCCAGCATTTT